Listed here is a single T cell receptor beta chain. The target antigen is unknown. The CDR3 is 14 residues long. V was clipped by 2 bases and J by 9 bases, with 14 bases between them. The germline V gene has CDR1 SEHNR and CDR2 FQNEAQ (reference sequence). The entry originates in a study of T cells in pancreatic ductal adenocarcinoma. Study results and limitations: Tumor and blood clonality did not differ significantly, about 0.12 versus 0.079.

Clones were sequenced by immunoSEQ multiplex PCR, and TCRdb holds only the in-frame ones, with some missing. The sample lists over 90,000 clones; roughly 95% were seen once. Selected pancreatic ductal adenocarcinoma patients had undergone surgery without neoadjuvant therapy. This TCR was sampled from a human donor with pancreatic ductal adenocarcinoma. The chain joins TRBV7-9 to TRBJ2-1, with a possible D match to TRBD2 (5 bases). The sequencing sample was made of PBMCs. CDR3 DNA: TGTGCCAGCAGCTTAATCGGGGAGTCGAGTGAGCAGTTCTTC. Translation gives CASSLIGESSEQFF.